Given below is one T cell receptor beta chain in context. This sample stems from a study of T cell changes during pregnancy in multiple sclerosis. Assay: immunoSEQ multiplex PCR; the TCRdb copy retains only in-frame clones and omits some. The data contain 25,000 to 30,000 clones, roughly nine tenths of them singletons. Specimen: CD4+ T cells from peripheral blood mononuclear cells, collected in the first trimester of pregnancy. This clonotype originated in a female donor with multiple sclerosis, enrolled in a pregnancy study.

CDR3 in DNA: TGCGCCAGCAGCCAACAACAGGGGTACGAGCAGTACTTC. Its protein product is CASSQQQGYEQYF. V is TRBV4-3 and J is TRBJ2-7, with 7 bases fitting TRBD1. The CDR3 contains 13 residues. Germline V lookup: CDR1 LGHNA, CDR2 YSLEER. V was pared by 2 bases and J by 4 bases, with 2 bases of the junction left unmatched.